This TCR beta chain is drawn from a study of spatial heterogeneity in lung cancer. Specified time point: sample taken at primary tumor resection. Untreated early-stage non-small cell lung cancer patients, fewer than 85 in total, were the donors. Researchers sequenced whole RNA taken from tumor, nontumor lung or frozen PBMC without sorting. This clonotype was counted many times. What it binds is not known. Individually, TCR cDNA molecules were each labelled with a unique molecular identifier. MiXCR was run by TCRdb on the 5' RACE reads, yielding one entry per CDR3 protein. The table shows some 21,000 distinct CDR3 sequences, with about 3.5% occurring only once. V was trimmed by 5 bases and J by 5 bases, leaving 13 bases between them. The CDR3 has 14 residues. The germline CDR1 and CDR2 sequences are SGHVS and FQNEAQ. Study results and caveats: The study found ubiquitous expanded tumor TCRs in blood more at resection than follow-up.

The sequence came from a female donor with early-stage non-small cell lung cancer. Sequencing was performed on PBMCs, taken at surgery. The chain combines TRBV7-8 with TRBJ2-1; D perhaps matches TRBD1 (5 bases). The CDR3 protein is CASSPFRVDNEQFF. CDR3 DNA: TGTGCCAGCAGCCCGTTCAGGGTTGACAATGAGCAGTTCTTC.